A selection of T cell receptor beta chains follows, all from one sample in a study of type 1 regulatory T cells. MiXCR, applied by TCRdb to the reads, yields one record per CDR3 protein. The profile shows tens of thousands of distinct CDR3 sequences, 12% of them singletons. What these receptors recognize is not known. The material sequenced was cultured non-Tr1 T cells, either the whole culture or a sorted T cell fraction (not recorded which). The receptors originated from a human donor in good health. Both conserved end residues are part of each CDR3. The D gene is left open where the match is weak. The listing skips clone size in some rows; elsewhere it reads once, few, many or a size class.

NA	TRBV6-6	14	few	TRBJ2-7	TGTGCCAGCACCAAGACAGCTGGGGTTTACGAGCAGTACTTC	CASTKTAGVYEQYF
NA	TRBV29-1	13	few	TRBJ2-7	TGCAGCGTTGAGAGGGGTAGCGGATACGAGCAGTACTTC	CSVERGSGYEQYF
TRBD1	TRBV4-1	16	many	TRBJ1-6	TGCGCCAGCAGCCAAACAGGGGGCCGCGGGGAATCACCCCTCCACTTT	CASSQTGGRGESPLHF
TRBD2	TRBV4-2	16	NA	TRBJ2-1	TGCGCCAGCAGCTTGGAGACTAGCGGGAGATCCAATGAGCAGTTCTTC	CASSLETSGRSNEQFF
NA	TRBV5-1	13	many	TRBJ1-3	TGCGCCAGCCGCCGCGAGTACGGAAACACCATATATTTT	CASRREYGNTIYF
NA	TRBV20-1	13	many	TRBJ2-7	TGCAGTGCTAGAAGAAGCGAGAACTACGAGCAGTACTTC	CSARRSENYEQYF
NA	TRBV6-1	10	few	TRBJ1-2	TGTGCCAGCCAGAACTATGGCTACACCTTC	CASQNYGYTF
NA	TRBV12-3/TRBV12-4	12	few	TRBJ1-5	TGTGCCAGCAGTTGGAGCAATCAGCCCCAGCATTTT	CASSWSNQPQHF
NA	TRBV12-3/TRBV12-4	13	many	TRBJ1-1	TGTGCCAGCAGTTTTGGTGGAAGGACTGAAGCTTTCTTT	CASSFGGRTEAFF
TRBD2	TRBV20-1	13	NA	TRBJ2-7	TGCAGTGCTAGGAGCGGGGGACCCTACGAGCAGTACTTC	CSARSGGPYEQYF
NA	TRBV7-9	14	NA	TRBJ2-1	TGTGCCAGCAGCCGGGGTGTCCTGCCAAATGAGCAGTTCTTC	CASSRGVLPNEQFF
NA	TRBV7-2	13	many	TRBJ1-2	TGTGCCAGCAGCTTAGACCGAAGCTATGGCTACACCTTC	CASSLDRSYGYTF
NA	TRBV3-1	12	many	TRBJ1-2	TGTGCCAGCAGCCAAGAGGGAGTTGGCTACACCTTC	CASSQEGVGYTF
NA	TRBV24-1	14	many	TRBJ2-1	TGTGCCACCAGTGATCAGAAAACCGGGACAAAGCAGTTCTTC	CATSDQKTGTKQFF
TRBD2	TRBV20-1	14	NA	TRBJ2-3	TGCAGTGCTCCATCTAGCGGCGGCGCAGATACGCAGTATTTT	CSAPSSGGADTQYF
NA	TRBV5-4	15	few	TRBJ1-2	TGTGCCAGCAGCGTACAGGGTTCTTTTATCTATGGCTACACCTTC	CASSVQGSFIYGYTF
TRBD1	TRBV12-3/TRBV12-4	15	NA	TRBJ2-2	TGTGCCAGCAGTATGAGACAGGGCTGGTCCGGGGAGCTGTTTTTT	CASSMRQGWSGELFF
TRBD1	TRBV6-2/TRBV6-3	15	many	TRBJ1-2	TGTGCCAGCGCACCGGCTGGGGACAGGGGGCATGGCTACACCTTC	CASAPAGDRGHGYTF
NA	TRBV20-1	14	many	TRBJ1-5	TGCAGTGCTAGAGGGGCCTCAGTCGGCCAGCCCCAGCATTTT	CSARGASVGQPQHF
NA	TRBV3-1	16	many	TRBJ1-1	TGTGCCAGCAGCCCCGAGGAACAGGGTAGGAACACTGAAGCTTTCTTT	CASSPEEQGRNTEAFF
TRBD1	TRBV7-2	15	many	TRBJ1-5	TGTGCCAGCAGCCTAATTCCGGGACAGAATCAGCCCCAGCATTTT	CASSLIPGQNQPQHF
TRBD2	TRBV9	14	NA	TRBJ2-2	TGTGCCAGCTCACGACTAGCGGGAGCTGGGGAGCTGTTTTTT	CASSRLAGAGELFF
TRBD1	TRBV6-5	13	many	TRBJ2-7	TGTGCCAGCAGTCCATGGACAGGGTACGAGCAGTACTTC	CASSPWTGYEQYF
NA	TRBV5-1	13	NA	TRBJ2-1	TGCGCCAGCAGCGGGGACGTATACAATGAGCAGTTCTTC	CASSGDVYNEQFF
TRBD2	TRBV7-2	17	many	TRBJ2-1	TGTGCCAGCAGCTTCAGTCCCCCTAGCGGGGTATACAATGAGCAGTTCTTC	CASSFSPPSGVYNEQFF
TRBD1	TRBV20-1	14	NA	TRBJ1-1	TGCAGTGCCCTCAGGACAGGTCAAGCCTATGAAGCTTTCTTT	CSALRTGQAYEAFF
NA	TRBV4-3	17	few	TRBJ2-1	TGCGCCAGCAGCCAAGAAGTTAGCGGAAGCTCCTACAATGAGCAGTTCTTC	CASSQEVSGSSYNEQFF
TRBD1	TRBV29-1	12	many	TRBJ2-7	TGCAGCGTTGAGGGACAGGGGTACGAGCAGTACTTC	CSVEGQGYEQYF
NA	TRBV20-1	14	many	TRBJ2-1	TGCAGTTGTCTAGGGCGGTCCTCCTACAATGAGCAGTTCTTC	CSCLGRSSYNEQFF
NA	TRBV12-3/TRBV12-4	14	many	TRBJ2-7	TGTGCCAGCAGTTTGACAGGTGTTACCTACGAGCAGTACTTC	CASSLTGVTYEQYF
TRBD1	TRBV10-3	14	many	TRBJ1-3	TGTGCCATCAGTGATCCGGGACAGGGAAACACCATATATTTT	CAISDPGQGNTIYF